This entry concerns a single T cell receptor beta chain. Its cognate antigen has yet to be identified. No base qualities exist here, and no much larger clone lies one base off it. CD8 naive samples were CD45RO-negative cells positively selected for CCR7, giving a CD45RA+CCR7+ population that excluded TemRA cells. The donors were healthy, HIV-negative adults with no recently reported acute infections or vaccinations. Only Caucasian adults living in Nashville, Tennessee, USA were represented among the donors. Blood was obtained by leukapheresis, after which PBMCs were separated by Ficoll-Histopaque density gradient centrifugation and cryopreserved in liquid nitrogen vapor phase. Purity and quantity of every magnetically sorted T cell population were checked by analytical flow cytometry. From each sorted fraction, genomic DNA was isolated and quantified by UV absorbance on a Nanodrop 2000c. Using the deep immunoSEQ assay, multiplex PCR amplified TCR CDR3 regions from genomic DNA. Genomic DNA extracted from each cell subset was distributed evenly over all wells of several immunoSEQ 96-well plates, and each plate served as one replicate. For sorted subsets, 200 to 250 ng of genomic DNA, equivalent to 25,000 to 30,000 T cell genomes, went into each replicate PCR. Purified libraries were measured with a Qubit 3.0 fluorometer, size-checked on a Bioanalyzer 2100, and measured again with the KAPA Library Quantification kit. Every immunoSEQ 96-well plate was sequenced on a dedicated single-read 150-cycle Illumina NextSeq 550 flow cell. In the original analysis: The immunoSEQ output contained only junctional sequences without quality scores, so filtering could not match that applied to full-length reads. To assign V/J genes and CDR3, sequences were annotated against IMGT germline references using PyIR, a Python wrapper for IgBLAST v1.9. Reads with weak V/J assignments (E-value above 1e-6), missing CDR3, stop codons, out-of-frame junctions, or ambiguous translated residues were removed. V3J clonotypes were defined as sequences sharing an identical inferred V gene, J gene, and CDR3 amino acid sequence. Percentage overlap between repertoires was computed as shared unique clonotypes divided by the size of the smaller repertoire. Repertoire richness was assessed with RTK rarefaction, the Chao1 estimator, and Recon v2.1 estimates of unobserved clonotypes. For all TCRbeta clonotypes obtained by the gDNA method from a few donors, generation probabilities were computed with OLGA. Sourced from immuneACCESS, this table was stored by TCRdb with only in-frame sequences that have V and J called. A share of the clones is absent; for the studies checked, an unresolved V gene accounts for under half, and the remainder has no known explanation. The DNA was the basis for D and trimming; V, J and clone size are from that table. The table for this sample lists about 2 million clones; about 95% of them were counted only once. Approximately 1% of the sample goes to the ten largest clones.

The data were obtained in a study of shared clonotypes between healthy human individuals (dated by TCRdb to 2019 to 2021). With regard to the full study: A couple of women and a few men aged 18 to 49 years were included in the cohort. Between about 0.85 and 9.5 billion PBMCs per donor were obtained by leukapheresis. Different laboratories and diverse techniques were used to prepare libraries and sequence TCR repertoires, to increase sequencing depth and limit assay-specific biases. For each donor, three plates each were used for CD4 naive and CD4 memory, two plates were used for CD8 naive, and one plate was used for CD8 memory. To estimate repertoire size and how much clonotype sharing occurs between individuals, the study deeply sequenced the blood TCR repertoires of roughly 5 healthy adults. Paper-wide results and their limitations: Sampling was restricted to blood, and TCR repertoires in tissues likely differ from the TCR repertoires found in blood. Because the study included only a small number of donors, the genetic and exposure-history diversity represented was limited. Naive subsets generally had larger estimated clonotype richness than memory subsets. Even with the large sequencing depth, rarefaction of the sorted-subset datasets indicated that sequencing was incomplete. Compared with non-shared clonotypes, clonotypes shared by all four sorted-subset donors had higher generation probabilities. Pairwise subsampling led to the expectation that sequencing depth would affect the degree of clonotype sharing among donors. Sharing across a few donors was observed for about 5% of naive CD4, over 3% of naive CD8, roughly 2.3% of memory CD4, and about 0.4% of memory CD8 clonotypes.

At the junction V is shortened by 5 bases and J by 3 bases; bases outside the gene matches: 6. As encoded in the germline V gene (reference sequence), CDR1 is GTSNPN while CDR2 is SVGIG. The CDR3 sequence holds 13 residues, the cysteine and phenylalanine included. The sequence is cut down to CDR3 DNA, 39 bases in frame from base 1. The clonotype comes from a man between 18 and 35 years old in good health. Input material: naive CD8+ T cells sorted from blood. Sample cell subset or site, as interpreted from the label and publication: CD45RA+CCR7+. The chain links TRBV30 with TRBJ2-7, with 8 bases matching TRBD1. The CDR3 sequence is CAWGAGQGYEQYF. The sequenced DNA is TGTGCCTGGGGGGCCGGACAGGGCTACGAGCAGTACTTC.